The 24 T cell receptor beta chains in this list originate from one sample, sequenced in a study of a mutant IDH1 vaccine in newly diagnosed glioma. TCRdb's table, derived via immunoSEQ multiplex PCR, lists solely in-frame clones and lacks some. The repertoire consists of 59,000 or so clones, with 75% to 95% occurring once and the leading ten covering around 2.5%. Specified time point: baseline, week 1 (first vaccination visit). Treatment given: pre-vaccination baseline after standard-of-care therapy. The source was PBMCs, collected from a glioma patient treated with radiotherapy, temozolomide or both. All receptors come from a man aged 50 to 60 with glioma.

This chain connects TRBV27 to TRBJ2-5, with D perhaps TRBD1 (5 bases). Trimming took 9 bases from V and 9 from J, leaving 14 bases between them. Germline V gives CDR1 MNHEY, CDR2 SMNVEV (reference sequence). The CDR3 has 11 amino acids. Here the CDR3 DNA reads TGTGCCAGTACCTCAAAGGGGTCCCAGTACTTC. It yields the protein CASTSKGSQYF.

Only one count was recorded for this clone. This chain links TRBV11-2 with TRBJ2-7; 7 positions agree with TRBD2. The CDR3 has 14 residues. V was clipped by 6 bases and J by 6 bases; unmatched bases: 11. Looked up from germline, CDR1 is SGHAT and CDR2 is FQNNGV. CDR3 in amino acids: CASSRTGGRGEQYF. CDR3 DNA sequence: TGTGCCAGCAGTAGAACGGGCGGGAGAGGCGAGCAGTACTTC.

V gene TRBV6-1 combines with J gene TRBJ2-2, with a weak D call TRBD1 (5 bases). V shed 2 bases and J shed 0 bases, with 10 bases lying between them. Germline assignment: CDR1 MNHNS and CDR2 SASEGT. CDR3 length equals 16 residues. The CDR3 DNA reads TGTGCCAGCAGTGAAACAGGTTTAGCGAACACCGGGGAGCTGTTTTTT. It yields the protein CASSETGLANTGELFF.

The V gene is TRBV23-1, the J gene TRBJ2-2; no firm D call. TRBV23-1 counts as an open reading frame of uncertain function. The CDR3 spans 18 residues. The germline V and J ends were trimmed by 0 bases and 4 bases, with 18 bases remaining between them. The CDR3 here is CASSQSRIGPRTTGELFF. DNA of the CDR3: TGCGCCAGCAGTCAATCGAGGATCGGCCCGAGGACCACCGGGGAGCTGTTTTTT.

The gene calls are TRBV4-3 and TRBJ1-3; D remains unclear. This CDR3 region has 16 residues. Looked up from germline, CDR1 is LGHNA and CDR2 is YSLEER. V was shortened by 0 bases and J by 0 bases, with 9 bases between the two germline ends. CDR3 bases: TGCGCCAGCAGCCAAGACCCCCCAGGCTCTGGAAACACCATATATTTT. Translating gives CASSQDPPGSGNTIYF.

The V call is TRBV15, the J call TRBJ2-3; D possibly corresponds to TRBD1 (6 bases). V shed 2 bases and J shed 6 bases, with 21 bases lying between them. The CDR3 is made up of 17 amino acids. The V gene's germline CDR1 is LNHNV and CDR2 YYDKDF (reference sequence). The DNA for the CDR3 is TGTGCCACCAGCAGACTAGGGACATCCTCAAGCGGTGATACGCAGTATTTT. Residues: CATSRLGTSSSGDTQYF.

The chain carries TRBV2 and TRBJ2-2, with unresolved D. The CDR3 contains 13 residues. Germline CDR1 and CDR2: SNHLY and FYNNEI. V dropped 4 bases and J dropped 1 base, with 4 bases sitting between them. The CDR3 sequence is CASSVVNTGELFF. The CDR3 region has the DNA TGTGCCAGCAGTGTGGTGAACACCGGGGAGCTGTTTTTT.

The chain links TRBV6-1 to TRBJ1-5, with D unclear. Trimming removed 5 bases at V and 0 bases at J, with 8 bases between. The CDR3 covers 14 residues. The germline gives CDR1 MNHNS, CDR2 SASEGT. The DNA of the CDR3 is TGTGCCAGCAGTATGTCGGATAGCAATCAGCCCCAGCATTTT. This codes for CASSMSDSNQPQHF.

The CDR3 DNA follows: TGTGCCACCAGCAAGGCAGGGGCTAATCAGCCCCAGCATTTT. Its protein is CATSKAGANQPQHF. The chain joins TRBV15 to TRBJ1-5; D is possibly TRBD1 (6 bases). This CDR3 is 14 amino acids long. In germline, CDR1 is LNHNV, CDR2 YYDKDF (reference sequence). Trimming cost V 4 bases and J 4 bases, with 11 bases left between them.

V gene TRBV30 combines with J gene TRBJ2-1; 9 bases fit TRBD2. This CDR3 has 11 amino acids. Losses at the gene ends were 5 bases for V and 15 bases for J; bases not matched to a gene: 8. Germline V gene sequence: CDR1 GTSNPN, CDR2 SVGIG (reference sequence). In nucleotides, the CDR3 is TGTGCCTGGGTCCCCGGGGGACTAGCGTTCTTC. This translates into CAWVPGGLAFF.

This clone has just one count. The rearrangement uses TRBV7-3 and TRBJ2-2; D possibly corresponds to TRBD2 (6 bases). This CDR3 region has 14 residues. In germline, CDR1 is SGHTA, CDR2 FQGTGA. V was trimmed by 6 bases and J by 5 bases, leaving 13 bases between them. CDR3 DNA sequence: TGTGCCAGCAGTCATGGTGCGGGGACCGGGGAGCTGTTTTTT. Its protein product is CASSHGAGTGELFF.

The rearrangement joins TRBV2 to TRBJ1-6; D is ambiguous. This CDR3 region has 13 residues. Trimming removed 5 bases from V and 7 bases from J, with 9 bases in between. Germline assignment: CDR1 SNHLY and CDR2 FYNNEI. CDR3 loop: CASSSGPNSPLHF. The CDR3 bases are TGTGCCAGCAGTAGCGGACCCAATTCACCCCTCCACTTT.

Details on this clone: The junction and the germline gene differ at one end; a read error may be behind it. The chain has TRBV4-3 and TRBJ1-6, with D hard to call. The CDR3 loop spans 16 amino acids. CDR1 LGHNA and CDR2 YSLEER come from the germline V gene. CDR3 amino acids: CASSQDRHGRISALHF. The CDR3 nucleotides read TGCGCCAGCAGCCAAGATAGGCACGGCCGGATTTCAGCCCTCCACTTT.

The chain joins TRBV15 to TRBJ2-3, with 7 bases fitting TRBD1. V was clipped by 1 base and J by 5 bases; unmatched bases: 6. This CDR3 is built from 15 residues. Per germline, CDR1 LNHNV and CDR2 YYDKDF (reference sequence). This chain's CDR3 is CATSRGQGNIDTQYF. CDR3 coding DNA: TGTGCCACCAGCAGAGGACAGGGAAATATAGATACGCAGTATTTT.

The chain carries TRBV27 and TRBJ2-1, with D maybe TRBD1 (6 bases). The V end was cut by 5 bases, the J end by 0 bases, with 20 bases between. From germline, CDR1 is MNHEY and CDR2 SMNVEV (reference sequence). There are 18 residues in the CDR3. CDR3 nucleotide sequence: TGTGCCAGCAGTGACGTCACGCACACAGGGCTCTCCTACAATGAGCAGTTCTTC. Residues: CASSDVTHTGLSYNEQFF.

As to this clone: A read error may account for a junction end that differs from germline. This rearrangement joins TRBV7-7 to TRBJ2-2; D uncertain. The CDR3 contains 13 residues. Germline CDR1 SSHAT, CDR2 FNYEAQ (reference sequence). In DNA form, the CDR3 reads TGTGCTAGCAGCTTAGATTACGGGGGGGAGCTGTTTTTT. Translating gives CASSLDYGGELFF.

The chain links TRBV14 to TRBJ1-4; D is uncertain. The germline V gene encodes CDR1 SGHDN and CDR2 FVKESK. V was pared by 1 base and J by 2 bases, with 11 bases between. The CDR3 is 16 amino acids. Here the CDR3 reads CASSQVRIGTNEKLFF. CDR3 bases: TGTGCCAGCAGCCAAGTCCGGATTGGGACTAATGAAAAACTGTTTTTT.

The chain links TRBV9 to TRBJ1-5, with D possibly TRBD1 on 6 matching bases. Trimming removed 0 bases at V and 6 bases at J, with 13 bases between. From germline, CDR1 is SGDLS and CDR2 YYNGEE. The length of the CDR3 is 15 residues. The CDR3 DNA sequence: TGTGCCAGCAGCGTAGCAGGGGTTGTCGGTCAGCCCCAGCATTTT. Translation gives CASSVAGVVGQPQHF.

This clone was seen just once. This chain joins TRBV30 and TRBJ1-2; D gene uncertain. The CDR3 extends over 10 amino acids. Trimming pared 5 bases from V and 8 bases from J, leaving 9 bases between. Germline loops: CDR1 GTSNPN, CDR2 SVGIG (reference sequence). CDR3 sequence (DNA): TGTGCCTGGGGCCTAAGCGGCTACACCTTC. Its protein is CAWGLSGYTF.

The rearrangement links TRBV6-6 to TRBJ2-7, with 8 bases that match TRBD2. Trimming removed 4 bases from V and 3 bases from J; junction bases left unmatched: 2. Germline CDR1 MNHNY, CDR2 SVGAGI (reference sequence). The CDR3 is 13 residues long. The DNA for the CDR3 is TGTGCCAGCAGTTTGGCGGGGGGCTACGAGCAGTACTTC. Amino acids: CASSLAGGYEQYF.

The CDR3 nucleotides read TGCGCCAGCAGCGGGTCGAACGGACTAGCGGGAAACGAGCAGTACTTC. Its protein product is CASSGSNGLAGNEQYF. V gene TRBV5-1 combines with J gene TRBJ2-7; 12 nucleotides line up with TRBD2. From germline, CDR1 is SGHRS and CDR2 YFSETQ. The CDR3 extends over 16 amino acids. Germline trimming cut 4 bases from V and 5 bases from J; bases unmatched to any gene: 10.

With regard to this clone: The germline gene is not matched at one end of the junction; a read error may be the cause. The CDR3: CASSERYQETQYF. The CDR3 nucleotides are TGTGCCAGCAGTGAGCGGTACCAGGAGACCCAGTACTTC. This sequence joins TRBV27 and TRBJ2-5; D perhaps matches TRBD2 (5 bases). Germline-derived CDR1 and CDR2 are MNHEY and SMNVEV (reference sequence). This CDR3 comprises 13 residues.

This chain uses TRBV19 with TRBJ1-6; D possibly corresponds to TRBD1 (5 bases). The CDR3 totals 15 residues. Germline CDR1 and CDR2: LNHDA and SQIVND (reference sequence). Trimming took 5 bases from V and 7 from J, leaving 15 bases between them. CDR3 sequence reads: CASSSRAGWNSPLHF. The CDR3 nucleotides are TGTGCCAGTAGTTCCAGGGCCGGTTGGAATTCACCCCTCCACTTT. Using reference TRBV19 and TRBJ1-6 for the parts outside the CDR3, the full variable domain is DGGITQSPKYLFRKEGQNVTLSCEQNLNHDAMYWYRQDPGQGLRLIYYSQIVNDFQKGDIAEGYSVSREKKESFPLTVTSAQKNPTAFYLCASSSRAGWNSPLHFGNGTRLTVT.

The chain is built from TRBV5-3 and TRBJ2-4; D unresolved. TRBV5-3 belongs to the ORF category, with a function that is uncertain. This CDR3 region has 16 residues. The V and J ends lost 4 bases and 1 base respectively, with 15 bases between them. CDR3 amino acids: CARSHPQVRAKNIQYF. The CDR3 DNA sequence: TGTGCCAGAAGCCACCCCCAGGTGCGGGCCAAAAACATTCAGTACTTC.